The 4 T cell receptor beta chains reported below all come from one sample, sequenced in a study of response to subunit inactivated influenza vaccine. TCRdb processed the RT-PCR reads anew with MiXCR; each CDR3 protein has one entry. The sample lists about 650,000 distinct CDR3 sequences, less than 20% occurring once. The material was PBMCs from blood, obtained 11 to 12 days after vaccination. The receptor set was obtained from a man aged 45-60 years who received an inactivated influenza vaccine.

V is TRBV20-1 and J is TRBJ2-7; D is perhaps TRBD2 (7 bases). Trimming took 1 base from V and 4 from J, leaving 26 bases between them. The germline V gene has CDR1 DFQATT and CDR2 SNEGSKA (reference sequence). CDR3 length equals 18 residues. CDR3: CSARGGGSSRVEVYEQYF. The CDR3 bases are TGCAGTGCTAGAGGGGGGGGCAGCTCGCGGGTAGAGGTTTACGAGCAGTACTTC.

This clonotype was seen more than once but under ten times. The chain links TRBV6-2 or TRBV6-3 to TRBJ2-5; the match to TRBD2 covers 10 bases. Trimming removed 2 bases from V and 5 bases from J; junction bases left unmatched: 5. Germline V gives CDR1 MNHEY, CDR2 SVGEGT. There are 15 residues in the CDR3. The chain's CDR3 is CASSYIQREGETQYF. DNA for the CDR3: TGTGCCAGCAGTTACATCCAGCGGGAGGGGGAGACCCAGTACTTC.

As concerns this clonotype: The junction departs from germline at one end; a sequencing error may be responsible. The V and J genes are TRBV29-1 and TRBJ2-7; TRBD2 agrees at 11 bases. The V gene's germline CDR1 is SQVTM and CDR2 ANQGSEA. The CDR3 contains 15 residues. CDR3 DNA: TGCAGCGTGGAAGCTAGCGGGAGGCACTCCTACGAGCAGTACTTC. It specifies CSVEASGRHSYEQYF.

The chain employs TRBV11-2 and TRBJ2-7; 10 positions agree with TRBD1. With V trimmed by 4 bases and J by 4 bases, 10 bases remained unmatched. The germline V gene encodes CDR1 SGHAT and CDR2 FQNNGV. The CDR3 consists of 16 residues. This CDR3 is CASSSSQPGQGYEQYF. DNA of the CDR3: TGTGCCAGCAGCTCATCACAACCGGGACAGGGGTACGAGCAGTACTTC.